Below, 7 T cell receptor beta chains from the same sample are listed, as sequenced in a study of blood T cells in healthy people across ages. For the second PCR, which ran for 7 to 11 cycles, a sample-barcoded 5' primer and a J-beta primer mix were used. TCRdb called the 5' RACE reads again in MiXCR, with one record for every CDR3 protein. The sample includes around 1,800,000 distinct CDR3 sequences, about two fifths of them seen just once. Sequencing was done on a sample of blood. The receptors originated from a human donor in good health.

The sample holds a few counts of this clonotype. The CDR3, as DNA: TGCGCCAGCAGCCGCACTAGCGGGGGGACAGTCACAGATACGCAGTATTTT. Protein: CASSRTSGGTVTDTQYF. The chain couples TRBV4-1 to TRBJ2-3, with 12 bases aligning to TRBD2. Trimming removed 4 bases from V and 2 bases from J; junction bases left unmatched: 7. Germline V lookup: CDR1 MGHRA, CDR2 YSYEKL. The CDR3 contains 17 residues.

The genes are TRBV12-3 or TRBV12-4 and TRBJ2-7; D not resolved. The CDR3 is 13 residues long. V shed 5 bases and J shed 6 bases, with 14 bases lying between them. CDR3 sequence: CASSPPGRVEQYF. The CDR3 region has the DNA TGTGCCAGCAGTCCCCCAGGTAGGGTCGAGCAGTACTTC.

This clonotype was counted only a few times. The genes are TRBV20-1 and TRBJ2-1, with TRBD1 matching 7 bases. Germline lookup yields CDR1 DFQATT and CDR2 SNEGSKA (reference sequence). This CDR3 spans 13 amino acids. J gave up 1 base and V 4 bases, and 1 base lay outside the gene matches. The CDR3 sequence: CSATGQSYNEQFF. The DNA for the CDR3 is TGCAGTGCTACGGGACAGTCCTACAATGAGCAGTTCTTC.

This clonotype was seen a few times. The rearrangement joins TRBV6-5 to TRBJ2-1, with D perhaps being TRBD1 or TRBD2 (5 bases each). The CDR3 contains 16 residues. Germline-derived CDR1 and CDR2 are MNHEY and SVGAGI. V lost 7 bases and J lost 8, with 24 bases in between. The CDR3 DNA reads as TGTGCCAGCACCCCCCTCGGGGCCCATGGGGTAGATGAGCAGTTCTTC. Translation gives CASTPLGAHGVDEQFF.

The chain is built from TRBV27 and TRBJ2-7, with 8 bases fitting TRBD2. The assigned J gene may be wrong: the sequence end matches TRBJ2-5 better. This CDR3 is 15 amino acids long. Germline CDR1 MNHEY, CDR2 SMNVEV (reference sequence). CDR3: CASRVSAGAPETQYF. CDR3 sequence (DNA): TGTGCCAGCAGGGTGTCAGCGGGGGCCCCGGAGACCCAGTACTTC.

This clonotype was seen once. The chain links TRBV28 to TRBJ1-6, with 8 bases matching TRBD1. J lost 6 bases, V lost 5 bases, and 6 bases had no gene match. Germline-derived CDR1 and CDR2 are MDHEN and SYDVKM. This CDR3 spans 15 amino acids. The CDR3 nucleotides are TGTGCCAGCAGTCACAGGACAGGGCGTAATTCACCCCTCCACTTT. This codes for CASSHRTGRNSPLHF.

This clonotype was observed a few times. The chain couples TRBV20-1 to TRBJ1-2; D perhaps matches TRBD1 (5 bases). The germline V gene encodes CDR1 DFQATT and CDR2 SNEGSKA (reference sequence). Trimming took 2 bases from V and 0 from J, leaving 19 bases between them. The length of the CDR3 is 17 residues. The CDR3 protein is CSARLFGAPGANYGYTF. For the CDR3, the DNA is TGCAGTGCTAGACTATTCGGGGCCCCTGGAGCTAACTATGGCTACACCTTC.